This T cell receptor (beta chain) comes out of a study of blood T cell repertoires in COVID-19. The CDR3 is 13 amino acids. Germline values: CDR1 SGDLS, CDR2 YYNGEE. V was pared by 0 bases and J by 4 bases, with 7 bases between. Sequencing used immunoSEQ multiplex PCR; TCRdb keeps in-frame clones, though not all of them. Of roughly 38,000 clones in the sample, approximately 78% were seen once. Sequences were obtained from peripheral blood. This chain links TRBV9 with TRBJ1-1; D remains unclear. The receptor comes from a man aged 55 to 70 in a cohort sampled during active COVID-19. The chain's CDR3 is CASSVEMSTEAFF. In DNA form, the CDR3 reads TGTGCCAGCAGCGTAGAAATGAGCACTGAAGCTTTCTTT.